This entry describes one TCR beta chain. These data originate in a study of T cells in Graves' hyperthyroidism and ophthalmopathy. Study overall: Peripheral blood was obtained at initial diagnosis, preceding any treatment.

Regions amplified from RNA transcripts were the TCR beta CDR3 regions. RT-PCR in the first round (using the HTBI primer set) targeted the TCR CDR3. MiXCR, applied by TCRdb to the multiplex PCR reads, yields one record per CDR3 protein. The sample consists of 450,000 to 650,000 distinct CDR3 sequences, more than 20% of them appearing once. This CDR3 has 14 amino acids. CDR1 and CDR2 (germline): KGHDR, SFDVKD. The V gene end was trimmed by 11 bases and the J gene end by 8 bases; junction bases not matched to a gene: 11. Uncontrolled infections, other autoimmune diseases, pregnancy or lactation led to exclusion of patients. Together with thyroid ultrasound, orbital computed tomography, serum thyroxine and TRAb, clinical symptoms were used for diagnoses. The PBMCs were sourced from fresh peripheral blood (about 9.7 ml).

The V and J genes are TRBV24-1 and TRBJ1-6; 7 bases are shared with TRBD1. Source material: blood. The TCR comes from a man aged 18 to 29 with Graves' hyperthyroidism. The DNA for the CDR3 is TGTGCCAACCTCAAAAAAGGGACAGATTCACCCCTCCACTTT. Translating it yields CANLKKGTDSPLHF.